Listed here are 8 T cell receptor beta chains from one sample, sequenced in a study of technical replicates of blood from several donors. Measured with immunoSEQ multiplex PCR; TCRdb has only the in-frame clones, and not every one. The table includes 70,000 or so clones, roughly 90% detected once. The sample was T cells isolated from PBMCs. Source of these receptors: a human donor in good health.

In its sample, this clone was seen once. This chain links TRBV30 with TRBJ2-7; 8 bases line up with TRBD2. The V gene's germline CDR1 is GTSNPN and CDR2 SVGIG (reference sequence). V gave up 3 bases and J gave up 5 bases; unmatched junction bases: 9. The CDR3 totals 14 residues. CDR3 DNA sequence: TGTGCCTGGAGGGAAGGACTAGCATTCGACGAGCAGTACTTC. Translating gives CAWREGLAFDEQYF.

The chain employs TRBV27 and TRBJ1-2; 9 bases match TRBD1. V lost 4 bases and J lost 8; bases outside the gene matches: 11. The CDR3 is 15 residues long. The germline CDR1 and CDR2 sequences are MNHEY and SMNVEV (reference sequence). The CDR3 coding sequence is TGTGCCAGCAGTTATACTCCCTACAGGGGGCTCGGCTACACCTTC. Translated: CASSYTPYRGLGYTF.

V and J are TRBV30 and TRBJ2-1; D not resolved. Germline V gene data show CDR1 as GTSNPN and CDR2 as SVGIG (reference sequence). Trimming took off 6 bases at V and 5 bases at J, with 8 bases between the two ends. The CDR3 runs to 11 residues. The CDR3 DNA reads TGTGCCTGTTGGGCCCACAATGAGCAGTTCTTC. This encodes CACWAHNEQFF.

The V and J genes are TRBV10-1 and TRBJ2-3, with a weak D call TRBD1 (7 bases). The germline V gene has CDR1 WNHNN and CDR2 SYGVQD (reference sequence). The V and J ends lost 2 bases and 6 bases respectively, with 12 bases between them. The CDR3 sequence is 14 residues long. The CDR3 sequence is CASSEDREVDTQYF. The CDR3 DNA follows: TGCGCCAGCAGTGAGGACAGGGAGGTGGATACGCAGTATTTT.

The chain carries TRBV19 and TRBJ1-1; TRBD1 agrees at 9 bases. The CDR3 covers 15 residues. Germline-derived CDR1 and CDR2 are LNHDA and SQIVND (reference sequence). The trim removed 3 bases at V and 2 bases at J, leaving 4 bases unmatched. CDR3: CASSIRDRVNTEAFF. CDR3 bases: TGTGCCAGTAGTATCCGGGACAGGGTTAACACTGAAGCTTTCTTT.

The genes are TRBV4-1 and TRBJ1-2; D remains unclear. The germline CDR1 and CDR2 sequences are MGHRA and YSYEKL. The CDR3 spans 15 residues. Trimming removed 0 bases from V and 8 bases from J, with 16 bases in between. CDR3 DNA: TGCGCCAGCAGCCAAGATACCGGTCGGGTTGTGGGCTACACCTTC. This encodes CASSQDTGRVVGYTF.

CDR3 sequence reads: CASSTPTSVYEQYF. The CDR3, as DNA: TGTGCCAGCAGCACGCCGACTAGCGTGTACGAGCAGTACTTC. The gene calls are TRBV7-2 and TRBJ2-7; 8 nucleotides match TRBD2. This CDR3 contains 14 residues. With 5 bases clipped from V and 4 bases from J, the junction kept 7 bases outside the gene matches. Germline lookup yields CDR1 SGHTA and CDR2 FQGNSA. Filled out from reference TRBV7-2 and TRBJ2-7, the complete variable domain reads GAGVSQSPSNKVTEKGKDVELRCDPISGHTALYWYRQSLGQGLEFLIYFQGNSAPDKSGLPSDRFSAERTGGSVSTLTIQRTQQEDSAVYLCASSTPTSVYEQYFGPGTRLTVT.

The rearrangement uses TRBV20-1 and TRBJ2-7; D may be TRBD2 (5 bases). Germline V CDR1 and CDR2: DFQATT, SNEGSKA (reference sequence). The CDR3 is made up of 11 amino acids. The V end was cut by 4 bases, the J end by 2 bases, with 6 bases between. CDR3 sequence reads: CSAKGAYEQYF. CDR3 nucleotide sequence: TGCAGTGCTAAGGGAGCCTACGAGCAGTACTTC.